Given below is one TCR beta chain in context. These data are taken from a study of T cell responses to AZD1222 COVID-19 vaccine. This CDR3 is built from 17 residues. Per germline, CDR1 ENHRY and CDR2 SYGVKD. With 6 bases clipped from V and 2 bases from J, the junction kept 8 bases outside the gene matches. Data came from immunoSEQ multiplex PCR; TCRdb stores just in-frame clones and leaves some out. The table includes over 85,000 clones, more than 70% detected once. V gene TRBV10-3 combines with J gene TRBJ2-5; 14 positions match TRBD2. The starting material was peripheral blood, obtained 28 days after the second AZD1222 dose. This TCR was sampled from an adult who received the AZD1222 COVID-19 vaccine. CDR3 nucleotide sequence: TGTGCCATCAGCGCCAGTGGACTAGCGGGGGGTCAAGAGACCCAGTACTTC. Amino acids: CAISASGLAGGQETQYF.